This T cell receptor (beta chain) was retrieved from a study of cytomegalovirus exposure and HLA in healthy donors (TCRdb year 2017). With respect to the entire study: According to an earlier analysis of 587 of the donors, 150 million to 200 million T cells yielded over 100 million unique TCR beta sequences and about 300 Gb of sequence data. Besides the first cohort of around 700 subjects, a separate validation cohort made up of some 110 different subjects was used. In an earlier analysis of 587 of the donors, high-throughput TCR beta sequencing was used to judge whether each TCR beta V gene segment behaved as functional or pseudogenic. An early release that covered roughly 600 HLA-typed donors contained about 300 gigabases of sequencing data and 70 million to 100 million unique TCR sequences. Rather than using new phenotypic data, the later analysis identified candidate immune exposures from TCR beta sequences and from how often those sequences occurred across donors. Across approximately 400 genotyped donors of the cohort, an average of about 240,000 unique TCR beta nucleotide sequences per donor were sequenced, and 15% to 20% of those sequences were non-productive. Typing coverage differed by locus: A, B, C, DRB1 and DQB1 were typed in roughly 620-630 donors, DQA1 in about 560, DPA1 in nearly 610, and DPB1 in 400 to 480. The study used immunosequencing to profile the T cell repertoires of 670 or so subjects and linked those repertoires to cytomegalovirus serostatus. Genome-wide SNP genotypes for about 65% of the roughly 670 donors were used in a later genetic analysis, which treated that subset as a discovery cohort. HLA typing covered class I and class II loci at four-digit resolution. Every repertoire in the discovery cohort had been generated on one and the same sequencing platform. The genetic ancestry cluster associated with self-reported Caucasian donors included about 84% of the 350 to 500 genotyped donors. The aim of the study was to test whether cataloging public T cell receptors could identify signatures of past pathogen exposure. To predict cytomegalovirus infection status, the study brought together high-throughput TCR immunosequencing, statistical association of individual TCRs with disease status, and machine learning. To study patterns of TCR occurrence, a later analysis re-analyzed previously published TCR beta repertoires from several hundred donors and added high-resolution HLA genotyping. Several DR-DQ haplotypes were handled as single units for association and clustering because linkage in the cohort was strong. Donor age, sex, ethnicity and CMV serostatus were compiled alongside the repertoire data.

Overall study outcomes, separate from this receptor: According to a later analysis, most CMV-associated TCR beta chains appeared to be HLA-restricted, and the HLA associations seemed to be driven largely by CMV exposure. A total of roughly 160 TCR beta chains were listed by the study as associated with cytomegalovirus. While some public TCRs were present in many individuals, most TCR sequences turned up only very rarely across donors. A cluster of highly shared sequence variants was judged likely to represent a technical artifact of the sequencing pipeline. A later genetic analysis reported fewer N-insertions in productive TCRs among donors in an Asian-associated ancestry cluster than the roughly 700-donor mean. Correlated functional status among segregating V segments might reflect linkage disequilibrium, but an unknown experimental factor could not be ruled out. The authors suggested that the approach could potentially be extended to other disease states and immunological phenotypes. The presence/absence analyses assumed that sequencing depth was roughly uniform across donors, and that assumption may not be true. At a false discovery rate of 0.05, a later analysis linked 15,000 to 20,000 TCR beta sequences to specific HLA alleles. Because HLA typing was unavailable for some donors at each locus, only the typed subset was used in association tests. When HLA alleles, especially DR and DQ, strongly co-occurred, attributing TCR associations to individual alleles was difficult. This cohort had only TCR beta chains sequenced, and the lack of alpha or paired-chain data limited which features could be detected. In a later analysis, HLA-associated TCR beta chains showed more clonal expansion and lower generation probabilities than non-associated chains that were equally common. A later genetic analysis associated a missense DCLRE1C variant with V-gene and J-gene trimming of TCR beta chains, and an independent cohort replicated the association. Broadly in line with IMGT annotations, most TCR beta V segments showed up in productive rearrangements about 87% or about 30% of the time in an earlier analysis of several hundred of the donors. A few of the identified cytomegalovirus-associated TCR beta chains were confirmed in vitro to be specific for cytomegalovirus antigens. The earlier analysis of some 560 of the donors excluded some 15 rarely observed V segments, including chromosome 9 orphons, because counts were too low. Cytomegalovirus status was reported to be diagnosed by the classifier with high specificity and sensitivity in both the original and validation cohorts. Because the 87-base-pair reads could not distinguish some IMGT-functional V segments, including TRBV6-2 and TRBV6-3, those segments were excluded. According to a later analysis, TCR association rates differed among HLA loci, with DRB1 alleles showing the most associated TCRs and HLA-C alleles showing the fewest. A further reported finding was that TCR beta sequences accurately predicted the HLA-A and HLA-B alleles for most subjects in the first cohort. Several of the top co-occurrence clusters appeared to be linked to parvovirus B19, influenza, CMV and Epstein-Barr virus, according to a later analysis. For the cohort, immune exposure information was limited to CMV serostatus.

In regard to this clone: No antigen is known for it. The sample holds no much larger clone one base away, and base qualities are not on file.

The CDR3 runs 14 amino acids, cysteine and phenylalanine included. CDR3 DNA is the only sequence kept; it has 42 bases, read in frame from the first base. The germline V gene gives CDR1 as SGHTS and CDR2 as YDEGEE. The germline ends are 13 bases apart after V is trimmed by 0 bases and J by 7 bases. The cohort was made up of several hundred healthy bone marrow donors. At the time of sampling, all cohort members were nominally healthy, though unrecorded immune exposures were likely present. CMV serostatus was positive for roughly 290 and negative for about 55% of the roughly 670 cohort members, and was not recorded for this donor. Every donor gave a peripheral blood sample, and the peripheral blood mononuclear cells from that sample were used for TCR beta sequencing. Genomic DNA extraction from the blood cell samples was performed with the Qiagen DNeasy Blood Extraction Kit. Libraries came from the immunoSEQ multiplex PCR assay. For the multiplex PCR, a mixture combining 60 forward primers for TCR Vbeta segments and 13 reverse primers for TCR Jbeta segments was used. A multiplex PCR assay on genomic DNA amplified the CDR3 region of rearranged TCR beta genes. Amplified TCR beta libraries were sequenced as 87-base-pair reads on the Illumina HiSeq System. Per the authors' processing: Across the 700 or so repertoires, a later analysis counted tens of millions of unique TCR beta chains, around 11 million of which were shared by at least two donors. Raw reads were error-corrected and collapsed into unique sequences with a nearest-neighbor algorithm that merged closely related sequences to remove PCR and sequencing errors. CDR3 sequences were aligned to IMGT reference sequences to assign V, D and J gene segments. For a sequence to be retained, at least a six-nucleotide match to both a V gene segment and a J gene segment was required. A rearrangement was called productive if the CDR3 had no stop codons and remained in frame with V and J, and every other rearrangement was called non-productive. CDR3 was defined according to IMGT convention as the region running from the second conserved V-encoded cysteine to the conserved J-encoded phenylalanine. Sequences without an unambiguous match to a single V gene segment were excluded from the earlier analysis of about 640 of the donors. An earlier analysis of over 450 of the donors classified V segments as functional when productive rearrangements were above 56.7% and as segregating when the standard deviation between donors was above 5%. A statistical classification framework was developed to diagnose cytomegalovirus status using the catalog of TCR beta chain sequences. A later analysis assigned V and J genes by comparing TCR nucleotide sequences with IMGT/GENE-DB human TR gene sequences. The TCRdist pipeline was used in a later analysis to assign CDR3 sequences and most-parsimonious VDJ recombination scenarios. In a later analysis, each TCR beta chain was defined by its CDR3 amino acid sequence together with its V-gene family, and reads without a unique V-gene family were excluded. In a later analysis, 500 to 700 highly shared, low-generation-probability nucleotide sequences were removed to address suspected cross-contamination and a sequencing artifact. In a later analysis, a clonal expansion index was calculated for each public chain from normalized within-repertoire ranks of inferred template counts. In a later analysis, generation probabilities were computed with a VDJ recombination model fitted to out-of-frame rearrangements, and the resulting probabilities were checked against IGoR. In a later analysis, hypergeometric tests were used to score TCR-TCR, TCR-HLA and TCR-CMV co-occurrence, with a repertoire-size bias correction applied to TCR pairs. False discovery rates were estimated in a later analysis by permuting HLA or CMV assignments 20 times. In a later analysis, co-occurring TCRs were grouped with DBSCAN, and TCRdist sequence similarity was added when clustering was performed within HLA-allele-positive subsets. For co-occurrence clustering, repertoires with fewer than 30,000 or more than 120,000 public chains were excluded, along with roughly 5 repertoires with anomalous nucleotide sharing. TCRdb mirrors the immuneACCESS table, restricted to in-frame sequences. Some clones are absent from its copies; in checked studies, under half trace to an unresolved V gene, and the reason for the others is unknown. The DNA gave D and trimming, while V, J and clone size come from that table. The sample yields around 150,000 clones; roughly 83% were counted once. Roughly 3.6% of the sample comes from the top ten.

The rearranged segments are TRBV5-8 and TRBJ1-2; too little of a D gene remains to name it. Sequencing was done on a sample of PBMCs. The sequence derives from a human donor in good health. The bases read TGTGCCAGCAGCTTGGATAGCTGGTCTGGTGGCTACACCTTC. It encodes CASSLDSWSGGYTF.